Listed below are T cell receptor beta chains from one sample, sequenced in a study of post-analysis software for immune sequencing data. TCRdb re-called the PCR reads through MiXCR, storing one row per CDR3 protein. The table lists about 680,000 distinct CDR3 sequences, approximately 60% of them singletons. The material sequenced was blood. The receptors were gathered from a girl aged 2 to 9 with multiple sclerosis. The CDR3 runs from the conserved cysteine through the conserved F or W. Fields, in order: V gene, clone size, D gene, CDR3 length, J gene, CDR3 DNA, CDR3 protein. D genes are given only for firm matches. Size is stated for part of the rows, as once, few or many counts, or as a class when the clone is expanded.

V: TRBV29-1
size: NA
D: NA
length: 13
J: TRBJ2-1
DNA: TGCAGCGGGGTGGGGGGCTCGTACAATGAGCAGTTCTTC
CDR3: CSGVGGSYNEQFF

V: TRBV29-1
size: once
D: NA
length: 14
J: TRBJ1-2
DNA: TGCAGCGTTTACGGTCAGGGGACTGACTATGGCTACACCTTC
CDR3: CSVYGQGTDYGYTF

V: TRBV5-1
size: NA
D: TRBD1
length: 17
J: TRBJ2-7
DNA: TGCGCCAGCAGCTTGGGACCAACCTCGACAGGGGCCTACGAGCAGTACTTC
CDR3: CASSLGPTSTGAYEQYF

V: TRBV5-1
size: NA
D: NA
length: 14
J: TRBJ2-7
DNA: TGCGCCAGCAGACTAGGGCAGGGAACCTACGAGCAGTACTTC
CDR3: CASRLGQGTYEQYF

V: TRBV18
size: few
D: NA
length: 13
J: TRBJ2-3
DNA: TGTGCCAGCTCTCAAACCCCCCCGGATACGCAGTATTTT
CDR3: CASSQTPPDTQYF

V: TRBV20-1
size: NA
D: NA
length: 14
J: TRBJ1-1
DNA: TGCAGTGCTAGGAGGGGAGGCAGGGACACTGAAGCTTTCTTT
CDR3: CSARRGGRDTEAFF

V: TRBV6-1
size: NA
D: NA
length: 13
J: TRBJ2-5
DNA: TGTGCCAGCAGTGAACTAGGCCGGGGGACCCAGTACTTC
CDR3: CASSELGRGTQYF

V: TRBV20-1
size: NA
D: NA
length: 14
J: TRBJ2-7
DNA: TGCAGTGCTAGTTGGGGAGCCAGTACCCGCGAGCAGTACTTC
CDR3: CSASWGASTREQYF

V: TRBV2
size: NA
D: TRBD2
length: 12
J: TRBJ2-5
DNA: TGTGCCGGGCTAGCGGGCGGGGAGACCCAGTACTTC
CDR3: CAGLAGGETQYF

V: TRBV29-1
size: NA
D: TRBD1
length: 12
J: TRBJ2-1
DNA: TGCAGCGTTCCTTACAGGGGTCTTGAGCAGTTCTTC
CDR3: CSVPYRGLEQFF

V: TRBV4-2
size: NA
D: NA
length: 16
J: TRBJ2-1
DNA: TGTGCCAGCAGCCAAGCCGGACAAGCGGATCACAATGAGCAGTTCTTC
CDR3: CASSQAGQADHNEQFF

V: TRBV21-1
size: NA
D: NA
length: 13
J: TRBJ2-5
DNA: TGTGCCAGCAGCGAACAAGTTCAAGAGACCCAGTACTTC
CDR3: CASSEQVQETQYF

V: TRBV11-2
size: NA
D: NA
length: 14
J: TRBJ2-3
DNA: TGTGCCAGCAGCCCCCCCGGGGAAGGGGATACGCAGTATTTT
CDR3: CASSPPGEGDTQYF

V: TRBV25-1
size: NA
D: TRBD1
length: 16
J: TRBJ2-3
DNA: TGTGCCAGCAGTGACAACACAGGGGCCGCCACAGATACGCAGTATTTT
CDR3: CASSDNTGAATDTQYF

V: TRBV5-1
size: NA
D: NA
length: 18
J: TRBJ2-6
DNA: TGCGCCAGCAGCTTGTGGTCCGGGGCAGGGGCTGGGGCCAACGTCCTGACTTTC
CDR3: CASSLWSGAGAGANVLTF

V: TRBV29-1
size: NA
D: TRBD2
length: 15
J: TRBJ2-7
DNA: TGCAGCGTGACCCCCCTAGGCGGGAGGGGCGACGAGCAGTACTTC
CDR3: CSVTPLGGRGDEQYF

V: TRBV6-5
size: NA
D: NA
length: 15
J: TRBJ2-7
DNA: TGTGCCAGCAGTTACTCGCCTACTACGACCTACGAGCAGTACTTC
CDR3: CASSYSPTTTYEQYF

V: TRBV30
size: NA
D: TRBD1
length: 13
J: TRBJ2-7
DNA: TGTGCCTGGAGTGTTAACAGGGGGCACGAGCAGTACTTC
CDR3: CAWSVNRGHEQYF

V: TRBV2
size: once
D: TRBD2
length: 15
J: TRBJ2-1
DNA: TGTGCCAGCAGGGGTAGCGGGAGGAGTTTTCGTGAGCAGTTCTTC
CDR3: CASRGSGRSFREQFF

V: TRBV30
size: NA
D: NA
length: 12
J: TRBJ2-3
DNA: TGTGCCTGGAGTGTCGACACAGATACGCAGTATTTT
CDR3: CAWSVDTDTQYF

V: TRBV18
size: NA
D: TRBD1
length: 15
J: TRBJ1-1
DNA: TGTGCCAGCTCACGGCGGACAGGGGGAGAGACTGAAGCTTTCTTT
CDR3: CASSRRTGGETEAFF

V: TRBV7-9
size: few
D: TRBD2
length: 18
J: TRBJ2-1
DNA: TGTGCCAGCAGCTTAGCCCCCTCTCCTAGCGGGGCTGGCAATGAGCAGTTCTTC
CDR3: CASSLAPSPSGAGNEQFF

V: TRBV20-1
size: few
D: NA
length: 13
J: TRBJ2-1
DNA: TGCAGTGCTTTTCCGGGAAGGGTCAATGAGCAGTTCTTC
CDR3: CSAFPGRVNEQFF

V: TRBV20-1
size: NA
D: NA
length: 15
J: TRBJ1-2
DNA: TGCAGTGCTCGTTCGTCGGGACACTCTAACTATGGCTACACCTTC
CDR3: CSARSSGHSNYGYTF

V: TRBV7-2
size: NA
D: NA
length: 12
J: TRBJ2-5
DNA: TGTGCCAGCAGGACCCGTAGCGGGACCCAGTACTTC
CDR3: CASRTRSGTQYF

V: TRBV5-1
size: NA
D: NA
length: 14
J: TRBJ2-7
DNA: TGCGCCAGCAGCGTCGGGACAATACGCAACGAGCAGTACTTC
CDR3: CASSVGTIRNEQYF

V: TRBV6-6
size: NA
D: TRBD1
length: 14
J: TRBJ2-3
DNA: TGTGCCAGCAGTCGACAGGGGGAAATAGATACGCAGTATTTT
CDR3: CASSRQGEIDTQYF

V: TRBV29-1
size: NA
D: TRBD1
length: 13
J: TRBJ2-1
DNA: TGCAGCGCTGACAGGGGCCTTAACAATGAGCAGTTCTTC
CDR3: CSADRGLNNEQFF

V: TRBV3-1
size: NA
D: NA
length: 15
J: TRBJ2-2
DNA: TGTGCCAGCAGCCCGAACACAGGGTTAACCGGGGAGCTGTTTTTT
CDR3: CASSPNTGLTGELFF

V: TRBV7-9
size: NA
D: NA
length: 16
J: TRBJ2-4
DNA: TGTGCCAGCAGCAAAGACGGCTTAGGGGCAAGAAACATTCAGTACTTC
CDR3: CASSKDGLGARNIQYF

V: TRBV5-1
size: NA
D: TRBD1
length: 13
J: TRBJ1-2
DNA: TGCGCCAGCAGCCCAGGGACAGAGGATGGCTACACCTTC
CDR3: CASSPGTEDGYTF

V: TRBV11-2
size: NA
D: NA
length: 15
J: TRBJ1-4
DNA: TGTGCCAGCAGCGGACGACGCCCGGAGGATGAAAAACTGTTTTTT
CDR3: CASSGRRPEDEKLFF

V: TRBV10-3
size: few
D: TRBD2
length: 12
J: TRBJ2-7
DNA: TGTGCCATCAGTGAGCGGGGGGACGAGCAGTACTTC
CDR3: CAISERGDEQYF

V: TRBV6-5
size: few
D: NA
length: 14
J: TRBJ1-2
DNA: TGTGCCAGCAGCCGGGGAGGTGAAGACTATGGCTACACCTTC
CDR3: CASSRGGEDYGYTF

V: TRBV27
size: NA
D: NA
length: 14
J: TRBJ2-5
DNA: TGTGCCAGCAGCCCCTGGAGGAACCAAGAGACCCAGTACTTC
CDR3: CASSPWRNQETQYF

V: TRBV7-9
size: NA
D: NA
length: 16
J: TRBJ2-1
DNA: TGTGCCAGCAGCCAAACCAGACTAGTTAAGTTAGATGAGCAGTTCTTC
CDR3: CASSQTRLVKLDEQFF

V: TRBV20-1
size: NA
D: NA
length: 15
J: TRBJ2-1
DNA: TGCAGTGGAAGAGAGGCCAACGGAGGCTACAATGAGCAGTTCTTC
CDR3: CSGREANGGYNEQFF

V: TRBV12-3/TRBV12-4
size: NA
D: NA
length: 13
J: TRBJ2-3
DNA: TGTGCCAGCAGTTGGGACGTCACAGATACGCAGTATTTT
CDR3: CASSWDVTDTQYF

V: TRBV12-3/TRBV12-4
size: once
D: TRBD1
length: 14
J: TRBJ2-7
DNA: TGTGCCAGCGACCCCGGGACAGGGGATCACGAGCAGTACTTC
CDR3: CASDPGTGDHEQYF

V: TRBV7-8
size: NA
D: TRBD2
length: 19
J: TRBJ2-3
DNA: TGTGCCAGCAGCTCCCCCGACCGACGCGGGGGTGCTAACACAGATACGCAGTATTTT
CDR3: CASSSPDRRGGANTDTQYF

V: TRBV18
size: NA
D: NA
length: 14
J: TRBJ1-5
DNA: TGTGCCAGCTCACAGTCCGGTAGCAATCAGCCCCAGCATTTT
CDR3: CASSQSGSNQPQHF

V: TRBV20-1
size: few
D: NA
length: 13
J: TRBJ2-5
DNA: TGCAGTGCTACCGGACGCCACCAAGAGACCCAGTACTTC
CDR3: CSATGRHQETQYF

V: TRBV7-2
size: NA
D: NA
length: 14
J: TRBJ2-3
DNA: TGTGCCAGCAGCTTAGTGGACGGCCGAGATACGCAGTATTTT
CDR3: CASSLVDGRDTQYF

V: TRBV2
size: NA
D: NA
length: 13
J: TRBJ1-4
DNA: TGTGCCAGCAGTGAGGGGACACGCGAAAAACTGTTTTTT
CDR3: CASSEGTREKLFF

V: TRBV12-3/TRBV12-4
size: once
D: TRBD2
length: 16
J: TRBJ2-2
DNA: TGTGCCAGTAGTTCCCCGGGACTAGCGGGAACCGGGGAGCTGTTTTTT
CDR3: CASSSPGLAGTGELFF

V: TRBV6-1
size: few
D: TRBD2
length: 17
J: TRBJ2-1
DNA: TGTGCCAGCAGTGGAGCCGGGACTAGCGGGGCGGACAATGAGCAGTTCTTC
CDR3: CASSGAGTSGADNEQFF

V: TRBV12-3/TRBV12-4
size: NA
D: NA
length: 11
J: TRBJ2-5
DNA: TGTGCCAGCAGTCGAGTAGAGACCCAGTACTTC
CDR3: CASSRVETQYF

V: TRBV7-3
size: NA
D: NA
length: 17
J: TRBJ2-1
DNA: TGTGCCAGCAGCCTAGGGGCTACTAGAGGGAACTACAATGAGCAGTTCTTC
CDR3: CASSLGATRGNYNEQFF

V: TRBV6-1
size: once
D: NA
length: 17
J: TRBJ1-5
DNA: TGTGCCAGCAGGGCCGGGACAATCTTTGGCCTCAATCAGCCCCAGCATTTT
CDR3: CASRAGTIFGLNQPQHF

V: TRBV12-3/TRBV12-4
size: NA
D: TRBD1
length: 13
J: TRBJ2-5
DNA: TGTGCCAGCAGAAATACAGGGGGGGAGACCCAGTACTTC
CDR3: CASRNTGGETQYF

V: TRBV5-5
size: NA
D: NA
length: 16
J: TRBJ2-1
DNA: TGTGCCAGCAGCTTGGTCGGGGTCGAGGCCTACAATGAGCAGTTCTTC
CDR3: CASSLVGVEAYNEQFF

V: TRBV4-2
size: NA
D: TRBD2
length: 16
J: TRBJ2-1
DNA: TGTGCCAGCAGACCGACTAGCGGGACCTTGGGCAATGAGCAGTTCTTC
CDR3: CASRPTSGTLGNEQFF

V: TRBV12-3/TRBV12-4
size: NA
D: NA
length: 13
J: TRBJ1-2
DNA: TGTGCCAGCAGTATCGGGACTACTTATGGCTACACCTTC
CDR3: CASSIGTTYGYTF

V: TRBV24-1
size: NA
D: TRBD2
length: 15
J: TRBJ2-1
DNA: TGTGCCACCAGTGACTCCGGGGGGGCGGGGGTTGAGCAGTTCTTC
CDR3: CATSDSGGAGVEQFF

V: TRBV2
size: NA
D: TRBD1
length: 15
J: TRBJ2-3
DNA: TGTGCCAGCCAGGGGGCGAGGTTTGGCACAGATACGCAGTATTTT
CDR3: CASQGARFGTDTQYF